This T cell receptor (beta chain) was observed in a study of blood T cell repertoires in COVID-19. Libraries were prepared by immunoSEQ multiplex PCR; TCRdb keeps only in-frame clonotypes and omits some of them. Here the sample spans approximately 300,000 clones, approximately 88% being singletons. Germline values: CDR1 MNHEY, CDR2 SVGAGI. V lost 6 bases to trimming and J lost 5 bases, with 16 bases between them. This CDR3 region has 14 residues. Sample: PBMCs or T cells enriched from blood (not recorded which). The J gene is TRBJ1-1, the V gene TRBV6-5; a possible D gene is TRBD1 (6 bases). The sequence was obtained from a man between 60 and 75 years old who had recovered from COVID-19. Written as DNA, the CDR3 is TGTGCCAGCAGCCGACTCAGGGGTGAGACTGAAGCTTTCTTT. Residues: CASSRLRGETEAFF.